This T cell receptor (beta chain) originates from a study of blood T cells in healthy people across ages. It was with a sample-barcoded 5' primer and a J-beta primer mix that a second PCR of about 6 to 12 cycles was run. From the 5' RACE reads, TCRdb called clonotypes with MiXCR, one entry per CDR3 protein. The table includes about 1.6 million distinct CDR3 sequences, approximately 32% detected once. Trimming took 4 bases from V and 3 from J, leaving 15 bases between them. Germline assignment: CDR1 LGHNA and CDR2 YNFKEQ. The CDR3 consists of 16 residues. This clonotype was detected a few times. The chain employs TRBV4-2 and TRBJ2-2, with D tentatively TRBD1 or TRBD2 (5 bases each). Input material: blood. The TCR sequence derives from a woman under 40 in good health. CDR3 in DNA: TGTGCCAGCAGCCCCGAGGGGAGCGGATACACCGGGGAGCTGTTTTTT. Its protein is CASSPEGSGYTGELFF.